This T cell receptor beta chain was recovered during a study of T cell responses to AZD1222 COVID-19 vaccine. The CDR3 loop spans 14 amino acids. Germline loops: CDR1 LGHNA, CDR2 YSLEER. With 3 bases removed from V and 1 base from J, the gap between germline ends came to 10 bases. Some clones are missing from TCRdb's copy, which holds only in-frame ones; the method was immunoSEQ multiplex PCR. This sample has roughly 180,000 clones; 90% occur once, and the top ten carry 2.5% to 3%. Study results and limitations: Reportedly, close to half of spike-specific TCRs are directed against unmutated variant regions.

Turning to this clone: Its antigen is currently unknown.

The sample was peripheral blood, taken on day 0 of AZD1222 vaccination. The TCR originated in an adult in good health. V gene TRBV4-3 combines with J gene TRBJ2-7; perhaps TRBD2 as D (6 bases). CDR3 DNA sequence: TGCGCCAGCAGCCAGGGACTCAATTCCTACGAGCAGTACTTC. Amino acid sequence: CASSQGLNSYEQYF.